Below are 6 T cell receptor beta chains sequenced from a single sample in a study of yellow fever vaccine responses in identical twins. Using its own MiXCR run on the RT-PCR reads, TCRdb lists one record per CDR3 protein. The profile shows about 3,900 distinct CDR3 sequences, 73% of them singletons. Sequences were derived from T cells from blood (PBMCs), unsorted or a sorted subset (not recorded which), sampled before or after yellow fever vaccination (not recorded which). The receptor set was obtained from a woman between 18 and 29 years old who received the yellow fever vaccine.

The V and J genes are TRBV30 and TRBJ2-1; 9 nucleotides match TRBD2. V gave up 4 bases and J gave up 9 bases; unmatched junction bases: 4. Germline values: CDR1 GTSNPN, CDR2 SVGIG (reference sequence). The CDR3 extends over 12 amino acids. The CDR3 coding sequence is TGTGCCTGGACGACTAGCGGAGTTGAGCAGTTCTTC. Protein: CAWTTSGVEQFF.

The genes are TRBV6-5 and TRBJ1-5; D gene uncertain. The length of the CDR3 is 15 residues. Between the trimmed V and J ends, which lost 0 bases and 4 bases, there was a span of 10 bases. Per the germline V gene, CDR1 is MNHEY and CDR2 is SVGAGI. CDR3 sequence (DNA): TGTGCCAGCAGTTACTCGTCTCTTCTTAATCAGCCCCAGCATTTT. Translation gives CASSYSSLLNQPQHF.

CDR3 sequence (DNA): TGTGCCAGCAGCTTCCGGGACAGGGAGGGGGAGCAGTTCTTC. As protein: CASSFRDREGEQFF. The gene calls are TRBV7-9 and TRBJ2-1, with 9 positions matching TRBD1. This CDR3 contains 14 residues. Per germline, CDR1 SEHNR and CDR2 FQNEAQ (reference sequence). V lost 3 bases to trimming and J lost 10 bases; unmatched junction nucleotides: 7. Supplemented by reference TRBV7-9 and TRBJ2-1, the full variable domain reads DTGVSQNPRHKITKRGQNVTFRCDPISEHNRLYWYRQTLGQGPEFLTYFQNEAQLEKSRLLSDRFSAERPKGSFSTLEIQRTEQGDSAMYLCASSFRDREGEQFFGPGTRLTVL.

The chain combines TRBV10-1 with TRBJ2-3, with 8 bases lining up with TRBD1. In germline, CDR1 is WNHNN, CDR2 SYGVQD (reference sequence). The CDR3 is made up of 14 amino acids. V was pared by 8 bases and J by 2 bases, with 6 bases of the junction left unmatched. This CDR3 is CASGTGGYTDTQYF. CDR3 DNA sequence: TGCGCCAGCGGGACAGGAGGATACACAGATACGCAGTATTTT.

V is TRBV4-3 and J is TRBJ2-7, with D perhaps given as TRBD1 or TRBD2 (5 bases each). The CDR3 has 15 residues. Germline V CDR1 and CDR2: LGHNA, YSLEER. Deletions cut 0 bases from V and 0 bases from J, with 9 bases between. CDR3 nucleotide sequence: TGCGCCAGCAGCCAAGACTGGGGGAGCTCCTACGAGCAGTACTTC. Amino acid sequence: CASSQDWGSSYEQYF.

This chain joins TRBV11-1 and TRBJ2-7, with 8 nucleotides matching TRBD1. The length of the CDR3 is 13 residues. The V and J ends lost 5 bases and 5 bases, in that order; junction bases with no gene match: 5. The germline V gene encodes CDR1 SGHAT and CDR2 FQDESV (reference sequence). The CDR3 nucleotides read TGTGCCAGCAGCGGAGGACAGGGCCACGAGCAGTACTTC. Amino acids: CASSGGQGHEQYF.